The present T cell receptor (beta chain) was sequenced within a study of CD8 T cells in Susac syndrome. Broader study findings: Susac CD8+ cells expanded clonally the most in TEMRA cells and in active patients. Across the total CD8+ repertoires, 15 to 20 Susac-specific public clones were detected, and across the CD8+ TEMRA repertoires, roughly 5 such clones were detected.

Diagnostic criteria defined recently for definite or probable disease were met by the Susac syndrome patients. As to this clonotype: The antigen is not known.

V was cut by 4 bases and J by 0 bases, with 14 bases left in between. Per germline, CDR1 MGHRA and CDR2 YSYEKL. There are 16 residues in the CDR3. Reverse transcription of roughly 0.5 to 1 ug RNA was performed with random hexamers. With immunoSEQ multiplex PCR, TCR beta CDR3 was amplified across 54 Vbeta and 13 Jbeta. TCRdb analysed the immunoSEQ multiplex PCR reads with MiXCR anew, one entry per CDR3 protein. The sample has some 200,000 distinct CDR3 sequences, approximately 95% seen once. The origin of this receptor is a human donor with Susac syndrome. The chain couples TRBV4-1 to TRBJ2-3, with D possibly being TRBD1 (6 bases). Sequencing input: CD8+ T cells from PBMCs. The CDR3 sequence is CASSLDRSTSTDTQYF. CDR3 sequence (DNA): TGCGCCAGCAGCCTTGACAGGTCTACTAGCACAGATACGCAGTATTTT.